Included here is one T cell receptor (beta chain) sequence, with context. The antigen this receptor binds is unknown. Within one base of it there is no much larger clone, and no base qualities were kept. To prepare the library, the immunoSEQ multiplex PCR assay was applied. The multiplex PCR relied on a mix of 60 forward primers for TCR Vbeta segments and 13 reverse primers for TCR Jbeta segments. The CDR3 region of rearranged TCR beta genes was amplified from genomic DNA with a multiplex PCR assay. On the Illumina HiSeq System, the amplified TCR beta libraries were sequenced as 87-base-pair reads. Regarding the original processing steps: A later analysis tallied around 87 million unique TCR beta chains across the roughly 610 repertoires, and approximately 12 million of those chains were shared by two or more donors. Raw reads were error-corrected and collapsed into unique sequences with a nearest-neighbor algorithm that merged closely related sequences to remove PCR and sequencing errors. CDR3 sequences were aligned to IMGT reference sequences to assign V, D and J gene segments. For a sequence to be retained, at least a six-nucleotide match to both a V gene segment and a J gene segment was required. Rearrangements were classified as productive when the CDR3 lacked stop codons and remained in frame with V and J, and all other rearrangements were classified as non-productive. CDR3 was defined by IMGT convention, running from the second conserved V-encoded cysteine to the conserved J-encoded phenylalanine. Sequences without an unambiguous match to a single V gene segment were excluded from the earlier analysis of about 600 of the donors. In an earlier analysis of approximately 590 of the donors, a V segment was called functional when productive rearrangements were above 56.7%, and segregating when the standard deviation between donors exceeded 5%. A statistical classification framework was built for diagnosing cytomegalovirus status from the catalog of TCR beta chain sequences. In a later analysis, TCR nucleotide sequences were compared against IMGT/GENE-DB human TR gene sequences so that V and J genes could be assigned. A later analysis assigned CDR3 sequences and most-parsimonious VDJ recombination scenarios with the TCRdist pipeline. In a later analysis, every TCR beta chain was defined by the combination of its CDR3 amino acid sequence and its V-gene family, and reads without a unique V-gene family were dropped. As a way to deal with suspected cross-contamination and a sequencing artifact, a later analysis dropped 640 or so nucleotide sequences that were highly shared and had low generation probability. A later analysis calculated a clonal expansion index for each public chain from normalized within-repertoire ranks of inferred template counts. In a later analysis, generation probabilities were computed with a VDJ recombination model fitted to out-of-frame rearrangements, and the resulting probabilities were checked against IGoR. In a later analysis, TCR-TCR, TCR-HLA and TCR-CMV co-occurrence was scored with hypergeometric tests, and a repertoire-size bias correction was applied to TCR pairs. In a later analysis, false discovery rates were estimated by permuting HLA or CMV assignments 20 times. A later analysis grouped co-occurring TCRs with DBSCAN, adding TCRdist sequence similarity when clustering within HLA-allele-positive subsets. Repertoires with fewer than 30,000 or more than 120,000 public chains, plus five repertoires with anomalous nucleotide sharing, were excluded from co-occurrence clustering. This immuneACCESS table, as held by TCRdb, lists in-frame sequences with V and J called but not all clones. Of the missing ones, under half trace to an unresolved V gene in checked studies; the others have no known cause. Clonal size and the V and J genes are those of that table, whereas D and trimming came from the DNA. The sample data list fewer than 200,000 clones, and roughly 79% of these were observed just once. Of the sample, approximately 1.3% is held by the ten largest clones.

Looking up the germline V gene yields CDR1 SGDLS and CDR2 YYNGEE. V is clipped by 2 bases and J by 2 bases, and the sequence between their germline boundaries is 14 bases long. The CDR3 measures 16 amino acids from cysteine to phenylalanine. Only the CDR3 DNA stays, 48 bases, in frame from base 1. The cohort comprised hundreds of healthy bone marrow donors. Cohort members were all nominally healthy when sampled, although unrecorded immune exposures were likely present. The donor tested CMV seronegative and was one of the 352 seronegative cohort members. A peripheral blood sample was provided by each donor, and peripheral blood mononuclear cells were used for TCR beta sequencing. The Qiagen DNeasy Blood Extraction Kit was used to extract genomic DNA from the blood cell samples. This entry comes from a study of cytomegalovirus exposure and HLA in healthy donors (dated by TCRdb to 2016 to 2017). Regarding the study in general: According to an earlier analysis of several hundred of the donors, about 180 million T cells yielded 95 million to 140 million unique TCR beta sequences and roughly 280 Gb of sequence data. The number of donors typed differed by locus, with roughly 620-630 for A, B, C, DRB1 and DQB1, more than 500 for DQA1, nearly 610 for DPA1, and around 450 for DPB1. Rather than drawing on any new phenotypic data, the later analysis identified candidate immune exposures from TCR beta sequences and the way those sequences occurred across donors. Besides the first cohort of approximately 710 subjects, a separate validation cohort made up of 90 to 150 different subjects was used. In a later genetic analysis, genome-wide SNP genotypes for about 55% of the roughly 700 donors were used, and that subset was treated as a discovery cohort. Donor age, sex, ethnicity and CMV serostatus were compiled together with the repertoire data. All discovery cohort repertoires had been generated using a single sequencing platform. Using immunosequencing, the study profiled T cell repertoires from around 670 subjects and related those repertoires to cytomegalovirus serostatus. Of the roughly 390 genotyped donors, 65% to 90% fell in the genetic ancestry cluster associated with self-reported Caucasian donors. The aim of the study was to test whether cataloging public T cell receptors could identify signatures of past pathogen exposure. Among around 400 genotyped donors of the cohort, an average of approximately 250,000 unique TCR beta nucleotide sequences were sequenced per donor, around a sixth of them non-productive. In an earlier analysis of roughly 580 of the donors, high-throughput TCR beta sequencing was used to judge whether each TCR beta V gene segment behaved as functional or pseudogenic. A handful of DR-DQ haplotypes were treated as single units for association and clustering because of strong linkage in the cohort. To study patterns of TCR occurrence, a later analysis re-analyzed previously published TCR beta repertoires from just over 650 donors and added high-resolution HLA genotyping. Roughly 300 gigabases of sequencing data and 75 million to 85 million unique TCR sequences made up an early release that covered roughly 670 HLA-typed donors. HLA typing included class I and class II loci at four-digit resolution. The study combined high-throughput TCR immunosequencing, statistical association of individual TCRs with disease status, and machine learning to predict cytomegalovirus infection status. Broader findings and caveats from the paper: Assigning TCR associations to individual alleles was difficult when HLA alleles, especially DR and DQ, strongly co-occurred. A later analysis found that most CMV-associated TCR beta chains appeared HLA-restricted, with HLA associations seemingly driven largely by CMV exposure. Because some donors lacked HLA typing at each locus, the association tests relied only on the typed subset. CMV serostatus was the only immune exposure information available for the cohort. A total of 150 to 200 TCR beta chains were listed by the study as associated with cytomegalovirus. In a later genetic analysis, a missense DCLRE1C variant was associated with V-gene and J-gene trimming of TCR beta chains, and the association was replicated in an independent cohort. The classifier was reported to diagnose cytomegalovirus status with high specificity and sensitivity in both the original and validation cohorts. At a false discovery rate of 0.05, a later analysis linked some 18,000 TCR beta sequences to specific HLA alleles. Compared with the roughly 720-donor mean, donors in an Asian-associated ancestry cluster had fewer N-insertions in productive TCRs, according to a later genetic analysis. Only TCR beta chains were sequenced in this cohort, and the absence of alpha or paired-chain data limited detectable features. While some public TCRs were present in many individuals, most TCR sequences turned up only very rarely across donors. A further reported finding was that TCR beta sequences accurately predicted the HLA-A and HLA-B alleles for most subjects in the first cohort. The 87-base-pair reads could not distinguish some IMGT-functional V segments, including TRBV6-2 and TRBV6-3, so those segments were excluded. A later analysis found that TCR association rates varied across HLA loci, with DRB1 alleles showing the most associated TCRs and HLA-C alleles the fewest. Linkage disequilibrium might explain the correlated functional status among segregating V segments, but an unknown experimental factor could not be ruled out. According to a later analysis, parvovirus B19, influenza, CMV and Epstein-Barr virus appeared linked to several top co-occurrence clusters. A later analysis found that HLA-associated TCR beta chains were more clonally expanded and had lower generation probabilities than equally common non-associated chains. Broadly in line with IMGT annotations, most TCR beta V segments showed up in productive rearrangements about 87% or about 30% of the time in an earlier analysis of several hundred of the donors. The earlier analysis of 450 to 700 of the donors excluded seventeen rarely observed V segments, including chromosome 9 orphons, because counts were too low. The sequencing pipeline was judged likely to have produced a cluster of highly shared sequence variants as a technical artifact. Sequencing depth was assumed to be roughly uniform across donors in the presence/absence analyses, though that assumption may not hold. A few of the identified cytomegalovirus-associated TCR beta chains were confirmed in vitro to be specific for cytomegalovirus antigens. The authors suggested that the approach could potentially be extended to other disease states and immunological phenotypes.

The sample was PBMCs. The sequence came from a man aged 30-40 years in good health and CMV-seronegative. The sequence joins TRBV9 to TRBJ1-5; the D gene is possibly TRBD1, with 6 bases matching. The sequenced DNA is TGTGCCAGCAGCGTCAGACAGGTTCTGGGCAATCAGCCCCAGCATTTT. This is translated as CASSVRQVLGNQPQHF.